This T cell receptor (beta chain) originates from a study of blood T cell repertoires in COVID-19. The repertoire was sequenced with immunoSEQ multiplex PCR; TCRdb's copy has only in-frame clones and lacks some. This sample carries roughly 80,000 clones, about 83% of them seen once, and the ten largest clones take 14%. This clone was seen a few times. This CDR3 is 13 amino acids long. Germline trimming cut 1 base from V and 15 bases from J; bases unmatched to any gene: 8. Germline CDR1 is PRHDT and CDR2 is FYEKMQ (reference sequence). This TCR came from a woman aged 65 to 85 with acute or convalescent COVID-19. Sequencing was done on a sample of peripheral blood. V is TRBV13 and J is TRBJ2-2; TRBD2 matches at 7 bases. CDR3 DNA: TGTGCCAGCAGCTTAGAGGACACGGCGGGGGTGTTTTTT. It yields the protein CASSLEDTAGVFF.